Presented here are 16 T cell receptor beta chains from one specimen sequenced in a study of T-cell memory formation after mild COVID-19 (dated by TCRdb to the early 2020s). The method was 5' RACE. Reads for this sample came from an Illumina NovaSeq 6000. The public reads were quality trimmed at Q25 with fastp and then assembled into clones with MiXCR by TCRdb, keeping productive beta chains. CDR3 protein duplicates are merged, each entry listing the most common genes and DNA. The sample data list approximately 190,000 distinct CDR3 sequences, and around 18% of these were observed just once. In total, the top ten clones hold 2% to 3% of the sample. The specimen sequenced was PBMCs or a T cell subset sorted from them (not recorded which). These receptor sequences come from an adult woman who had mild COVID-19 (a few samples of this study predate the infection). The sample titles of this study are shuffled in the database, so cell type and time point are left out; the donor was told from shared clones.

This clonotype was observed many times. This sequence joins TRBV20-1 and TRBJ1-4; D gene unclear. Germline CDR1 and CDR2: DFQATT and SNEGSKA (reference sequence). The V gene lost 3 bases and the J gene lost 4 bases, with 6 bases spanning the gap. The CDR3 consists of 12 residues. CDR3 amino acids: CSARSLNEKLFF. Written as DNA, the CDR3 is TGCAGTGCTAGGAGTCTTAATGAAAAACTGTTTTTT.

The chain couples TRBV5-1 to TRBJ2-1; D is perhaps TRBD2 (6 bases). This CDR3 has 15 residues. Germline values: CDR1 SGHRS, CDR2 YFSETQ. Deletions cut 5 bases from V and 8 bases from J, with 20 bases between. CDR3 amino acids: CASSRGAGPGDEQFF. The CDR3, as DNA: TGCGCCAGCAGTCGCGGGGCAGGGCCGGGCGATGAGCAGTTCTTC.

The chain uses TRBV5-5 and TRBJ2-4; TRBD2 agrees at 11 bases. After removal of 2 bases from V and 11 bases from J, the junction contained 3 bases not matched to a gene. Germline V lookup: CDR1 SGHKS, CDR2 YYEKEE (reference sequence). This CDR3 has 13 amino acids. CDR3 residues: CASSLGLAGVQYF. The CDR3 DNA is TGTGCCAGCAGCTTAGGACTAGCGGGCGTTCAGTACTTC.

This clonotype has a handful of counts. The chain combines TRBV4-2 with TRBJ1-1; the D gene is possibly TRBD1 (5 bases). V lost 1 base, J lost 4 bases, and 10 bases lay in between. The CDR3 extends over 14 amino acids. CDR1 LGHNA and CDR2 YNFKEQ come from the germline V gene. In DNA form, the CDR3 reads TGTGCCAGCAGCCAAGGTGGGGGTCGCACTGAAGCTTTCTTT. Protein: CASSQGGGRTEAFF.

This clonotype has only a few counts. This chain connects TRBV12-3 or TRBV12-4 to TRBJ2-3; D not resolved. Trimming left V 7 bases short and J 1 base short, with 15 bases between. The CDR3 has 15 amino acids. CDR3 DNA: TGTGCCAGCACCACTGGGCGGTTCCGCACAGATACGCAGTATTTT. Translating it yields CASTTGRFRTDTQYF.

The chain employs TRBV19 and TRBJ2-3; a weak D match, TRBD2 (6 bases). Germline V gives CDR1 LNHDA, CDR2 SQIVND (reference sequence). The CDR3 spans 15 residues. Trimming took 4 bases from V and 0 from J, leaving 11 bases between them. CDR3 bases: TGTGCCAGTAGTAGTCTTGGGGGGAGCACAGATACGCAGTATTTT. Translated: CASSSLGGSTDTQYF.

This clonotype was seen more than once but under ten times. The chain combines TRBV2 with TRBJ2-5; no clear D. Trimming cost V 8 bases and J 6 bases, with 13 bases left between them. Per germline, CDR1 SNHLY and CDR2 FYNNEI. The CDR3 runs to 12 residues. CDR3 residues: CASSTGPKTQYF. The CDR3 DNA follows: TGTGCCAGCTCCACCGGGCCCAAGACCCAGTACTTC.

This clonotype was counted between two and nine times. The chain carries TRBV20-1 and TRBJ2-7; TRBD2 aligns across 8 bases. V trimming: 0 bases; J trimming: 1 base; junction bases outside the gene matches: 8. CDR1 and CDR2 from the germline V gene are DFQATT and SNEGSKA (reference sequence). The CDR3 covers 16 residues. The CDR3 DNA follows: TGCAGTGCTAGAGATTGGGCGGGAGGTTCTTCCTACGAGCAGTACTTC. Translated: CSARDWAGGSSYEQYF.

This clonotype was recorded at least ten times. The chain recombines TRBV5-1 with TRBJ2-5; TRBD2 matches 7 bases. The CDR3 covers 15 residues. V lost 4 bases and J lost 4; bases outside the gene matches: 10. CDR1 is SGHRS and CDR2 is YFSETQ in the germline V gene. In DNA, the CDR3 is TGCGCCAGCAGCCGCGCCCGGGGGGATCGAGAGACCCAGTACTTC. Translation gives CASSRARGDRETQYF. Together with reference TRBV5-1 and TRBJ2-5, the CDR3 gives the full variable domain: KAGVTQTPRYLIKTRGQQVTLSCSPISGHRSVSWYQQTPGQGLQFLFEYFSETQRNKGNFPGRFSGRQFSNSRSEMNVSTLELGDSALYLCASSRARGDRETQYFGPGTRLLVL.

This clonotype was detected many times. The chain couples TRBV18 to TRBJ2-1; 11 bases align to TRBD2. Trimming at V came to 2 bases and at J to 7 bases, leaving 4 bases not matched to a gene. Germline CDR1 KGHSH, CDR2 LQKENI. The CDR3 length is 15 residues. The CDR3: CASSPTSGGRNEQFF. CDR3 in DNA: TGTGCCAGCTCACCAACTAGCGGGGGTCGGAATGAGCAGTTCTTC.

This clonotype was seen a handful of times. The J gene is TRBJ2-7, the V gene TRBV5-1, with 8 bases lining up with TRBD1. This CDR3 spans 13 amino acids. CDR1 is SGHRS and CDR2 is YFSETQ in the germline V gene. Germline trimming cut 3 bases from V and 6 bases from J; bases unmatched to any gene: 5. Here the CDR3 DNA reads TGCGCCAGCAGCTCCTCCGGGACAGGCGAGCAGTACTTC. This codes for CASSSSGTGEQYF. Supplemented by reference TRBV5-1 and TRBJ2-7, the full variable domain reads KAGVTQTPRYLIKTRGQQVTLSCSPISGHRSVSWYQQTPGQGLQFLFEYFSETQRNKGNFPGRFSGRQFSNSRSEMNVSTLELGDSALYLCASSSSGTGEQYFGPGTRLTVT.

This chain links TRBV5-5 with TRBJ2-3, with D hard to call. Trimming pared 2 bases from V and 1 base from J, leaving 8 bases between. Germline CDR1 reads SGHKS; CDR2 reads YYEKEE (reference sequence). The CDR3 has 14 amino acids. CDR3 DNA: TGTGCCAGCAGCTTCGGTCAGGGCACAGATACGCAGTATTTT. It codes for CASSFGQGTDTQYF.

This clonotype has a handful of counts. The J gene is TRBJ2-1, the V gene TRBV4-2; no clear D gene. V lost 0 bases and J 12 bases, leaving 12 bases between the germline ends. From germline, CDR1 is LGHNA and CDR2 YNFKEQ. This CDR3 comprises 13 residues. The CDR3 nucleotides are TGTGCCAGCAGCCAAGATGGGTCCGATCTGCAGTTCTTC. Translation gives CASSQDGSDLQFF.

The V and J genes are TRBV9 and TRBJ2-5, with TRBD2 identical over 11 bases. J lost 4 bases, V lost 0 bases, and 8 bases had no gene match. Germline V gene sequence: CDR1 SGDLS, CDR2 YYNGEE. The CDR3 has 17 residues. The CDR3 DNA follows: TGTGCCAGCAGCGTAGTAGGTAGCGGGGGGGCCGGAGAGACCCAGTACTTC. Protein: CASSVVGSGGAGETQYF.

This clonotype was counted many times. This chain connects TRBV20-1 to TRBJ2-7, with no clear D. This CDR3 region has 11 residues. From germline, CDR1 is DFQATT and CDR2 SNEGSKA (reference sequence). The CDR3 nucleotides read TGCAGCCTCCTGAGCTCCTACGAGCAGTACTTC. The encoded protein is CSLLSSYEQYF.

The chain employs TRBV6-5 and TRBJ2-7; possible D gene TRBD1, 6 bases. The CDR3 length is 15 residues. Germline V lookup: CDR1 MNHEY, CDR2 SVGAGI. The V and J ends lost 0 bases and 2 bases respectively, with 11 bases between them. The chain's CDR3 is CASSYSRGRTYEQYF. The CDR3 DNA reads as TGTGCCAGCAGTTACTCGAGGGGGAGAACCTACGAGCAGTACTTC.